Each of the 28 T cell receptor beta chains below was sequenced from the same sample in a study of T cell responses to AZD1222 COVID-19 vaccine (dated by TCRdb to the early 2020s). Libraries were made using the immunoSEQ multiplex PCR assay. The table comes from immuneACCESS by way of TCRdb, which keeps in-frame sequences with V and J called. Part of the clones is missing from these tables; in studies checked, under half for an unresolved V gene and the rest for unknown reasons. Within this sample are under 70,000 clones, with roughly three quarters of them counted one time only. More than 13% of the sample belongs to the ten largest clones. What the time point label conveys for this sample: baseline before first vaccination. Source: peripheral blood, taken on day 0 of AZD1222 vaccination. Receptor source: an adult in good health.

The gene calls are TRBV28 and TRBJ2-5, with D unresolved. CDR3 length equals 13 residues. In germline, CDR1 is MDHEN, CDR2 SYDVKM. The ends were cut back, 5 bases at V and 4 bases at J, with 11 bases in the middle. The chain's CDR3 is CASSPPQTETQYF. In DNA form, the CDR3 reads TGTGCCAGCAGTCCCCCCCAAACAGAGACCCAGTACTTC. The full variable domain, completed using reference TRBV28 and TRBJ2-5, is DVKVTQSSRYLVKRTGEKVFLECVQDMDHENMFWYRQDPGLGLRLIYFSYDVKMKEKGDIPEGYSVSREKKERFSLILESASTNQTSMYLCASSPPQTETQYFGPGTRLLVL.

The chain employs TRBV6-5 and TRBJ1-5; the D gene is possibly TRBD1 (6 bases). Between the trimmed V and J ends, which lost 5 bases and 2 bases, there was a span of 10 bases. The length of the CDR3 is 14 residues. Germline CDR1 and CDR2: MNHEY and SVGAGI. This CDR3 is CASSQGTGNQPQHF. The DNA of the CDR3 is TGTGCCAGCAGTCAGGGGACGGGCAATCAGCCCCAGCATTTT.

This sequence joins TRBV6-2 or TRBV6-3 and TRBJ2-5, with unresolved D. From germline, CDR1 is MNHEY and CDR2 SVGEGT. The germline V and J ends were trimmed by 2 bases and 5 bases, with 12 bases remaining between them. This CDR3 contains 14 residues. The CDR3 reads CASSYVAAGETQYF. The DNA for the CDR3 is TGTGCCAGCAGTTACGTTGCTGCTGGGGAGACCCAGTACTTC.

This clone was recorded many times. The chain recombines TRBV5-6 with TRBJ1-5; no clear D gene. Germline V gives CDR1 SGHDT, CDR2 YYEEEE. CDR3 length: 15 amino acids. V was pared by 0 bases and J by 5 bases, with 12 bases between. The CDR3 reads CASSLGTAEDQPQHF. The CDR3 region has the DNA TGTGCCAGCAGCTTGGGGACGGCCGAAGATCAGCCCCAGCATTTT.

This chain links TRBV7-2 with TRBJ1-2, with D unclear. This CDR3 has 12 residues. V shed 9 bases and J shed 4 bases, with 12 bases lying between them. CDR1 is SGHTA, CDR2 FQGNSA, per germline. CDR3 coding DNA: TGTGCCAGTTGGACGGAAGTCTATGGCTACACCTTC. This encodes CASWTEVYGYTF.

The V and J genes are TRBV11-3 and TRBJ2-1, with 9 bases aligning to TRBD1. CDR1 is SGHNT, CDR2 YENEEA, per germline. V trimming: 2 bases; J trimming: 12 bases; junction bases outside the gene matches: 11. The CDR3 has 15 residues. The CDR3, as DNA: TGTGCCAGCAGCTTAACGGGACAGGGCTCGGGGGGGCAGTTCTTC. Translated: CASSLTGQGSGGQFF.

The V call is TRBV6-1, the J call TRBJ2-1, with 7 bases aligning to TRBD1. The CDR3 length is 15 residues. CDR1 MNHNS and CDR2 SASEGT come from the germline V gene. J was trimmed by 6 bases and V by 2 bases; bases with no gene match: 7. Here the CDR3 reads CASSETGDGLNEQFF. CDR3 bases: TGTGCCAGCAGTGAAACAGGGGACGGTCTCAATGAGCAGTTCTTC.

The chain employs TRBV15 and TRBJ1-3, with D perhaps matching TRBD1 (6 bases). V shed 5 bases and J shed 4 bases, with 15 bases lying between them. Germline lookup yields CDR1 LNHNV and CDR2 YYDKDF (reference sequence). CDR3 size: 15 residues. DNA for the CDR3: TGTGCCACCAGCCCTGGGGGGGGGCCGGGAAACACCATATATTTT. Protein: CATSPGGGPGNTIYF.

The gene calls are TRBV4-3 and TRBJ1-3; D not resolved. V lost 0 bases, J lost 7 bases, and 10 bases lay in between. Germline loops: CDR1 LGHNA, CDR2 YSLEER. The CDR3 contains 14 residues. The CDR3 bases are TGCGCCAGCAGCCAAGATCGAGTCTGGAACACCATATATTTT. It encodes CASSQDRVWNTIYF.

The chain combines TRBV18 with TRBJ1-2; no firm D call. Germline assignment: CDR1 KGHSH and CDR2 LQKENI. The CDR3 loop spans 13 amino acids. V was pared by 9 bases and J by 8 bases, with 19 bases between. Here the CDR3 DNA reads TGTGCCAGTGCAAGGACGGCCGCTGAGGGCTACACCTTC. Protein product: CASARTAAEGYTF.

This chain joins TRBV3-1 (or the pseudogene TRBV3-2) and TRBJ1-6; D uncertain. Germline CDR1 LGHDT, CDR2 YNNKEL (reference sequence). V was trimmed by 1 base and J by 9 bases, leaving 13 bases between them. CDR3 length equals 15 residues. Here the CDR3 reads CASSQGNGGVSPLHF. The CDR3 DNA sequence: TGTGCCAGCAGCCAAGGAAACGGCGGGGTTTCACCCCTCCACTTT.

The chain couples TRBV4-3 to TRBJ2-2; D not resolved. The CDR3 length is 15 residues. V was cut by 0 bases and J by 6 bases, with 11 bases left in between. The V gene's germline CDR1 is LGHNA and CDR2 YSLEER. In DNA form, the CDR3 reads TGCGCCAGCAGCCAAGACAGCTTTGGACCCGGGGAGCTGTTTTTT. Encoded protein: CASSQDSFGPGELFF.

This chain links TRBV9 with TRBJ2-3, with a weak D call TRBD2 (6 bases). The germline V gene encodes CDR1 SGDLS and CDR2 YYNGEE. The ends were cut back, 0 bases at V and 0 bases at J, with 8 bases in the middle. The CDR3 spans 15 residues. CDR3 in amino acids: CASSVDGTSTDTQYF. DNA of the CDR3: TGTGCCAGCAGCGTAGATGGGACTAGCACAGATACGCAGTATTTT.

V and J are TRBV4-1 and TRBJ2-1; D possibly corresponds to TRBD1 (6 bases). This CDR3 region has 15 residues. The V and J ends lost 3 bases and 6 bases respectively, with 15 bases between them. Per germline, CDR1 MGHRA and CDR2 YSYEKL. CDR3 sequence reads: CASSQDRGRGNEQFF. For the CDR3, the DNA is TGCGCCAGCAGCCAGGATAGGGGCAGGGGCAATGAGCAGTTCTTC.

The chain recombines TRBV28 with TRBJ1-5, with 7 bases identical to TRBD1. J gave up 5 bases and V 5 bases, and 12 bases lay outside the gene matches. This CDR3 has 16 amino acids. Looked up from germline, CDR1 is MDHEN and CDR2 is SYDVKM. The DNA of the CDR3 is TGTGCCAGCAGTGTCCGGGACAGTGAAATTTATCAGCCCCAGCATTTT. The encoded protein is CASSVRDSEIYQPQHF.

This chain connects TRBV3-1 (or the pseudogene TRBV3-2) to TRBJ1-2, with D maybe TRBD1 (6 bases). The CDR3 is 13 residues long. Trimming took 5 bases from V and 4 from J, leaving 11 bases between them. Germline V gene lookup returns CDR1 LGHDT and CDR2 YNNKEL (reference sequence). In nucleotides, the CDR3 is TGTGCCAGCAGCGATGGGGGCGGCTATGGCTACACCTTC. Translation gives CASSDGGGYGYTF.

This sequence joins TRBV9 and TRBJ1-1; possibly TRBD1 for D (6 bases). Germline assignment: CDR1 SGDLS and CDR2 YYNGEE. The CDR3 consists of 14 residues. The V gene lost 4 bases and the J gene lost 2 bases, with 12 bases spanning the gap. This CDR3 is CASSMTGVNTEAFF. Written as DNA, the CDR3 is TGTGCCAGCAGCATGACAGGTGTTAACACTGAAGCTTTCTTT.

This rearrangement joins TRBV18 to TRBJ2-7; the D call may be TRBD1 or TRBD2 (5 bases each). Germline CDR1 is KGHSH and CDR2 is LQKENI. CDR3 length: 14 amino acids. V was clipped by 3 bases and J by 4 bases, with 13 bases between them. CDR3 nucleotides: TGTGCCAGCTCACCCAGGGAATCGGGATACGAGCAGTACTTC. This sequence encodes CASSPRESGYEQYF.

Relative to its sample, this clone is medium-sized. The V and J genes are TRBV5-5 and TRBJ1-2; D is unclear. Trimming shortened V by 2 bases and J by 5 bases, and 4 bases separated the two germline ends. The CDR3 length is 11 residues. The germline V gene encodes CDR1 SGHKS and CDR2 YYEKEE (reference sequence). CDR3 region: CASSFLYGYTF. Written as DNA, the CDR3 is TGTGCCAGCAGCTTTTTATATGGCTACACCTTC. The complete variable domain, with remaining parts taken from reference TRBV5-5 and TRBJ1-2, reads DAGVTQSPTHLIKTRGQQVTLRCSPISGHKSVSWYQQVLGQGPQFIFQYYEKEERGRGNFPDRFSARQFPNYSSELNVNALLLGDSALYLCASSFLYGYTFGSGTRLTVV.

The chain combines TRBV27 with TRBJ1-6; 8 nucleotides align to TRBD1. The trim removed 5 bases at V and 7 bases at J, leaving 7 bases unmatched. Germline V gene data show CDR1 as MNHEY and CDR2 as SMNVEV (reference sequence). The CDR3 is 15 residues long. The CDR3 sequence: CASSPRTGINSPLHF. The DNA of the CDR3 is TGTGCCAGCAGTCCGCGGACAGGGATCAATTCACCCCTCCACTTT.

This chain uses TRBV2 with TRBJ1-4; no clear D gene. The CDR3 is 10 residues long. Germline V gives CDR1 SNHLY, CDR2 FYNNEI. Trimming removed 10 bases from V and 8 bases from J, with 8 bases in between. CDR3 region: CAIGSEKLFF. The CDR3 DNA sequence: TGTGCCATCGGTTCGGAAAAACTGTTTTTT.

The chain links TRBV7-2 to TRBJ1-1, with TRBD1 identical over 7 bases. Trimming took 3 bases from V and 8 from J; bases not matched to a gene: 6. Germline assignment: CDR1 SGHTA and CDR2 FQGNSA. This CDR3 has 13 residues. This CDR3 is CASSLQGGREAFF. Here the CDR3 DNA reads TGTGCCAGCAGCTTGCAGGGGGGCAGGGAAGCTTTCTTT. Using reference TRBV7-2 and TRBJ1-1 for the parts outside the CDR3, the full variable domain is GAGVSQSPSNKVTEKGKDVELRCDPISGHTALYWYRQSLGQGLEFLIYFQGNSAPDKSGLPSDRFSAERTGGSVSTLTIQRTQQEDSAVYLCASSLQGGREAFFGQGTRLTVV.

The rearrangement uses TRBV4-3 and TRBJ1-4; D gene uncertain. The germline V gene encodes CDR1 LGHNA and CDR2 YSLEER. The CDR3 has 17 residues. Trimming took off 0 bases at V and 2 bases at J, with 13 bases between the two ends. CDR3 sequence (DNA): TGCGCCAGCAGCCAAGATGAGGATCTCCGGACTAATGAAAAACTGTTTTTT. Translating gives CASSQDEDLRTNEKLFF.

CDR3 nucleotides: TGTGCCAGCTTCGGCGGACCGGGACAGGGGCTACTTGGGGCCAACGTCCTGACTTTC. It is translated as CASFGGPGQGLLGANVLTF. This rearrangement joins TRBV3-1 (or the pseudogene TRBV3-2) to TRBJ2-6, with 10 bases matching TRBD1. Germline V CDR1 and CDR2: LGHDT, YNNKEL (reference sequence). The CDR3 contains 19 residues. The V segment lost 8 bases and the J segment 3 bases; nucleotides outside the gene matches: 16.

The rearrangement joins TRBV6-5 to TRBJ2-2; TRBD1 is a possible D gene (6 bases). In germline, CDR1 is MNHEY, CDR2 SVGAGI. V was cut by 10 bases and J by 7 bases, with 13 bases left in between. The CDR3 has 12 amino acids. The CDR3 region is CATRGLYGELFF. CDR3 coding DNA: TGTGCCACGAGGGGGTTGTACGGGGAGCTGTTTTTT.

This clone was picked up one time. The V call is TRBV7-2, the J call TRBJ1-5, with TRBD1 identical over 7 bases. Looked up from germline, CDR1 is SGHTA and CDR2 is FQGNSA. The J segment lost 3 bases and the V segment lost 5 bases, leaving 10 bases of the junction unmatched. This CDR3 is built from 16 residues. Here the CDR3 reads CASSANTGADNQPQHF. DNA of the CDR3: TGTGCCAGCAGCGCCAATACAGGGGCAGACAATCAGCCCCAGCATTTT.

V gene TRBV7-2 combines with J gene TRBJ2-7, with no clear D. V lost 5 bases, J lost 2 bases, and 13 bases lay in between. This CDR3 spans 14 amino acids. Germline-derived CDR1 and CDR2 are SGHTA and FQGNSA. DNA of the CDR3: TGTGCCAGCAGCGCCCTAGTGCCCCCCTACGAGCAGTACTTC. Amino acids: CASSALVPPYEQYF.

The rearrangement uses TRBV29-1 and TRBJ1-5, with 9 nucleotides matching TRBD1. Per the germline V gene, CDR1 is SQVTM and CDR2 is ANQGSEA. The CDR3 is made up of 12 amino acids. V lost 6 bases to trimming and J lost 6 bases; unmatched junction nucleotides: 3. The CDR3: CSVGQGIQPQHF. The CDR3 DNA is TGCAGCGTCGGACAGGGGATTCAGCCCCAGCATTTT.